These 25 T cell receptor beta chains were sequenced from one sample in a study of blood T cells in healthy people across ages. A J-beta primer mix and a sample-barcoded 5' primer were used in a second PCR of roughly 7 to 12 cycles. TCRdb independently ran MiXCR on the 5' RACE reads; one entry per CDR3 protein. The sample consists of over a million distinct CDR3 sequences, about 45% of them appearing once. Sequences were obtained from blood. These TCRs come from a woman aged 18-29 years in good health.

The rearrangement links TRBV27 to TRBJ2-5; D is possibly TRBD2 (5 bases). The last part of the DNA fits TRBJ2-7 better; the J call may be wrong. Germline V gives CDR1 MNHEY, CDR2 SMNVEV (reference sequence). The CDR3 consists of 16 residues. CDR3 loop: CASSLLSGPPLHEQYF. CDR3 in DNA: TGTGCCAGCAGTTTATTGAGCGGACCTCCCCTCCACGAGCAGTACTTC.

This chain joins TRBV4-2 and TRBJ2-1; D may be TRBD1 or TRBD2 (5 bases each). V lost 5 bases and J lost 4, with 15 bases in between. The CDR3 is 15 amino acids. The germline V gene encodes CDR1 LGHNA and CDR2 YNFKEQ. CDR3 nucleotides: TGTGCCAGCAGCAGACGGACTGGGGGATACAATGAGCAGTTCTTC. This codes for CASSRRTGGYNEQFF.

The gene calls are TRBV5-1 and TRBJ1-6; D is ambiguous. The V end was cut by 0 bases, the J end by 0 bases, with 10 bases between. This CDR3 spans 17 amino acids. Per the germline V gene, CDR1 is SGHRS and CDR2 is YFSETQ. The CDR3 DNA reads TGCGCCAGCAGCTTGGAGGCGGTGAGCTCCTATAATTCACCCCTCCACTTT. It translates to CASSLEAVSSYNSPLHF.

This clonotype was detected only a few times. The chain combines TRBV6-2 or TRBV6-3 with TRBJ2-7; perhaps TRBD1 as D (6 bases). The CDR3 has 14 residues. Germline loops: CDR1 MNHEY, CDR2 SVGEGT. Between the trimmed V and J ends, which lost 0 bases and 10 bases, there was a span of 16 bases. CDR3 amino acids: CASSYSGIDRLQYF. CDR3 nucleotide sequence: TGTGCCAGCAGTTACTCGGGGATAGACAGGCTTCAGTACTTC.

This clonotype has just a few counts. The chain recombines TRBV4-3 with TRBJ2-7; D is uncertain. CDR3 size: 14 residues. V was pared by 0 bases and J by 1 base, with 7 bases between. Germline CDR1 reads LGHNA; CDR2 reads YSLEER. CDR3 coding DNA: TGCGCCAGCAGCCAAGAGGTGTTGTCCTACGAGCAGTACTTC. It translates to CASSQEVLSYEQYF.

This clonotype was detected a few times. V is TRBV3-1 and J is TRBJ1-1, with no clear D. Trimming cost V 1 base and J 10 bases, with 7 bases left between them. Germline V gives CDR1 LGHDT, CDR2 YNNKEL (reference sequence). The CDR3 sequence is 11 residues long. DNA for the CDR3: TGTGCCAGCAGCCAAGGTGGACCAGCTTTCTTT. As protein: CASSQGGPAFF. Based on the CDR3 plus reference TRBV3-1 and TRBJ1-1, the full variable domain is DTAVSQTPKYLVTQMGNDKSIKCEQNLGHDTMYWYKQDSKKFLKIMFSYNNKELIINETVPNRFSPKSPDKAHLNLHINSLELGDSAVYFCASSQGGPAFFGQGTRLTVV.

This clonotype was seen more than once but under ten times. The gene calls are TRBV27 and TRBJ2-5, with a weak D call TRBD2 (5 bases). Germline V gene sequence: CDR1 MNHEY, CDR2 SMNVEV (reference sequence). V lost 5 bases and J lost 9, with 16 bases in between. This CDR3 is built from 13 residues. CDR3 in DNA: TGTGCCAGCAGTCCCACCACTCACGGGGCCCAGTACTTC. Amino acid sequence: CASSPTTHGAQYF.

This clonotype was picked up a small number of times. V gene TRBV20-1 combines with J gene TRBJ2-4; the match to TRBD1 covers 7 bases. Near its end, the DNA agrees better with TRBJ2-7, so the J call may be wrong. The CDR3 has 13 amino acids. The V gene's germline CDR1 is DFQATT and CDR2 SNEGSKA (reference sequence). This CDR3 is CSATRDRGSEQYF. The CDR3, as DNA: TGCAGTGCGACAAGGGACAGAGGTTCCGAGCAGTACTTC.

The chain employs TRBV9 and TRBJ2-1; D is possibly TRBD1 (6 bases). The last part of the DNA fits TRBJ2-7 better; the J call may be wrong. The germline CDR1 and CDR2 sequences are SGDLS and YYNGEE. This CDR3 spans 14 amino acids. CDR3 nucleotides: TGTGCCAGCAGCGTCACAGGGAAAAACTACGAGCAGTACTTC. Its translation is CASSVTGKNYEQYF.

In this sample, this clonotype turned up a few times. The chain couples TRBV11-2 to TRBJ2-1; D gene unclear. The ends were cut back, 6 bases at V and 7 bases at J, with 10 bases in the middle. The CDR3 totals 12 residues. Germline V gene sequence: CDR1 SGHAT, CDR2 FQNNGV. The CDR3 sequence is CASRQIVNEQFF. DNA for the CDR3: TGTGCCAGCAGGCAGATTGTTAATGAGCAGTTCTTC. The complete variable domain, with remaining parts taken from reference TRBV11-2 and TRBJ2-1, reads EAGVAQSPRYKIIEKRQSVAFWCNPISGHATLYWYQQILGQGPKLLIQFQNNGVVDDSQLPKDRFSAERLKGVDSTLKIQPAKLEDSAVYLCASRQIVNEQFFGPGTRLTVL.

This clonotype turned up a few times. The genes are TRBV7-2 and TRBJ1-2; 7 nucleotides agree with TRBD1. This CDR3 has 12 amino acids. Germline trimming cut 5 bases from V and 8 bases from J; bases unmatched to any gene: 5. Germline loops: CDR1 SGHTA, CDR2 FQGNSA. DNA for the CDR3: TGTGCCAGCAGCAACAGGGGTGGAGGCTACACCTTC. Protein: CASSNRGGGYTF.

This clonotype was recorded a few times. This chain uses TRBV27 with TRBJ1-2; 9 bases fit TRBD1. Germline lookup yields CDR1 MNHEY and CDR2 SMNVEV (reference sequence). The ends lost 2 bases at V and 5 bases at J; junction bases unmatched: 9. CDR3 length: 16 residues. Here the CDR3 reads CASSLGKQGARYGYTF. The CDR3 DNA reads as TGTGCCAGCAGTTTAGGGAAACAGGGGGCGCGGTATGGCTACACCTTC.

This clonotype occurred a few times. The chain joins TRBV5-1 to TRBJ2-5; tentatively, D is TRBD1 or TRBD2 (5 bases each). Looked up from germline, CDR1 is SGHRS and CDR2 is YFSETQ. V gave up 0 bases and J gave up 4 bases, with 13 bases separating them. The CDR3 contains 15 residues. CDR3 region: CASSLEGYGGETQYF. The CDR3 DNA follows: TGCGCCAGCAGCTTGGAGGGTTATGGGGGAGAGACCCAGTACTTC.

The chain uses TRBV29-1 and TRBJ1-2; no clear D gene. This CDR3 is 18 amino acids long. Between the trimmed V and J ends, which lost 0 bases and 0 bases, there was a span of 20 bases. Germline V gene sequence: CDR1 SQVTM, CDR2 ANQGSEA. The DNA of the CDR3 is TGCAGCGTTGAAGATCGATCTTTATACAGTCGACCTAACTATGGCTACACCTTC. Protein sequence: CSVEDRSLYSRPNYGYTF.

The chain has TRBV21-1 and TRBJ2-5; the D call TRBD2 from the table was never checked on the DNA. TRBV21-1 is termed a pseudogene. The CDR3 length is 15 residues. CDR3 nucleotides: TGTGCCAGCGGGACTAGTAAGGACCCTCAAGAGACCCAGTACTTC. Amino acid sequence: CASGTSKDPQETQYF.

The V call is TRBV20-1, the J call TRBJ2-7, with 11 bases matching TRBD2. Per the germline V gene, CDR1 is DFQATT and CDR2 is SNEGSKA (reference sequence). CDR3 size: 16 residues. J gave up 3 bases and V 3 bases, and 10 bases lay outside the gene matches. The CDR3, as DNA: TGCAGTGCTAGGGTAGCGGGAGGGCCGAAAGTCTACGAGCAGTACTTC. As protein: CSARVAGGPKVYEQYF.

This clonotype was detected only a few times. A much bigger clone sits one base away, suggesting this may be a read error. This chain uses TRBV6-2 or TRBV6-3 with TRBJ1-1, with unresolved D. CDR1 is MNHEY, CDR2 SVGEGT, per germline. V was shortened by 0 bases and J by 4 bases, with 3 bases between the two germline ends. This CDR3 is 12 amino acids long. CDR3 protein: CASSYSITEAFF. Here the CDR3 DNA reads TGTGCCAGCAGTTACTCGATCACTGAAGCTTTCTTT.

This clonotype has only a few counts. The rearrangement uses TRBV4-3 and TRBJ2-6; D is unresolved. The V gene's germline CDR1 is LGHNA and CDR2 YSLEER. The CDR3 runs 17 residues. V was shortened by 0 bases and J by 1 base, with 10 bases between the two germline ends. The CDR3 protein is CASSQDLVWSGANVLTF. The CDR3 DNA follows: TGCGCCAGCAGCCAAGATCTGGTTTGGTCTGGGGCCAACGTCCTGACTTTC.

This sequence joins TRBV4-1 and TRBJ2-3; 9 positions agree with TRBD1. The germline gives CDR1 MGHRA, CDR2 YSYEKL. J lost 2 bases, V lost 3 bases, and 6 bases had no gene match. The CDR3 spans 16 residues. CDR3 nucleotides: TGCGCCAGCAGCCACTCACAGGGGGCTTCCACAGATACGCAGTATTTT. The encoded protein is CASSHSQGASTDTQYF.

About this clonotype: A read error may be the cause here, since a much bigger clone is one base away. The final CDR3 position lacks the conserved phenylalanine or tryptophan, pointing to a likely read error. The chain uses TRBV5-1 and TRBJ2-3, with a weak D call TRBD1 (5 bases). Germline V CDR1 and CDR2: SGHRS, YFSETQ. V shed 0 bases and J shed 9 bases, with 20 bases lying between them. This CDR3 region has 16 residues. CDR3 DNA: TGCGCCAGCAGCTTGGACAGGCCCACAGCCCTTCGCACGCAGTATTGT. The encoded protein is CASSLDRPTALRTQYC.

V gene TRBV12-3 or TRBV12-4 combines with J gene TRBJ1-1; tentatively, D is TRBD1 (5 bases). The V end was cut by 5 bases, the J end by 10 bases, with 23 bases between. The CDR3 has 15 amino acids. As DNA, the CDR3 is TGTGCCAGCAGTCCGGGGCAGGGTGTTGTGCTGCTAGCTTTCTTT. This sequence encodes CASSPGQGVVLLAFF.

The V gene is TRBV20-1, the J gene TRBJ1-5; D is ambiguous. Trimming left V 0 bases short and J 7 bases short, with 13 bases between. Germline V CDR1 and CDR2: DFQATT, SNEGSKA (reference sequence). CDR3 length equals 14 residues. The CDR3 is CSARDRRSRQPQHF. The CDR3 DNA follows: TGCAGTGCTAGAGATAGGCGGTCTCGCCAGCCCCAGCATTTT.

The chain recombines TRBV20-1 with TRBJ2-1; 9 positions match TRBD2. Germline V gene data show CDR1 as DFQATT and CDR2 as SNEGSKA (reference sequence). The CDR3 length is 15 residues. The V segment lost 1 base and the J segment 4 bases; nucleotides outside the gene matches: 5. The CDR3 reads CSARVLAGIYNEQFF. The CDR3 nucleotides read TGCAGTGCTAGAGTCCTAGCGGGGATTTACAATGAGCAGTTCTTC.

V and J are TRBV7-2 and TRBJ1-6; D possibly corresponds to TRBD1 (5 bases). The CDR3 has 13 amino acids. Germline CDR1 is SGHTA and CDR2 is FQGNSA. V lost 0 bases and J 9 bases, leaving 6 bases between the germline ends. This CDR3 is CASSLAGGSPLHF. The DNA for the CDR3 is TGTGCCAGCAGCTTAGCGGGGGGTTCACCCCTCCACTTT. Together with reference TRBV7-2 and TRBJ1-6, the CDR3 gives the full variable domain: GAGVSQSPSNKVTEKGKDVELRCDPISGHTALYWYRQSLGQGLEFLIYFQGNSAPDKSGLPSDRFSAERTGGSVSTLTIQRTQQEDSAVYLCASSLAGGSPLHFGNGTRLTVT.

This chain uses TRBV6-6 with TRBJ1-4, with D possibly being TRBD1 (6 bases). The germline V gene encodes CDR1 MNHNY and CDR2 SVGAGI (reference sequence). The V end lost 11 bases, the J end lost 6 bases, and 19 bases lay between the germline ends. This CDR3 comprises 14 residues. The CDR3 DNA follows: TGTGCCGCCCGACGGCAGGGGACCGATGAAAAACTGTTTTTT. This sequence encodes CAARRQGTDEKLFF.